This entry is about one T cell receptor beta chain. Its target is not known. This entry comes from a study of T cell responses to AZD1222 COVID-19 vaccine. General study points: Spike as a whole was targeted by vaccine-associated CD4 TCRs, dominant at 160-218 and 743-854.

Clones were sequenced by immunoSEQ multiplex PCR, and TCRdb holds only the in-frame ones, with some missing. Seen here are around 150,000 clones, 91% observed once, and the top ten hold more than 0.9%. The sequencing used peripheral blood, collected 28 days after the second AZD1222 dose. This sequence was found in an adult who received the AZD1222 COVID-19 vaccine.

The CDR3 region has the DNA TGTGCCAGCAGCTCTTTGGTGGGGGCCTCCTACGAGCAGTACTTC. Translating gives CASSSLVGASYEQYF. V and J are TRBV7-2 and TRBJ2-7, with TRBD1 as a possible D gene (6 bases). V was clipped by 4 bases and J by 0 bases, with 13 bases between them. Germline V gene sequence: CDR1 SGHTA, CDR2 FQGNSA. The CDR3 runs 15 residues.